This T cell receptor (beta chain) was identified during a study of technical replicates of blood from several donors (dated by TCRdb to the late 2010s). Germline trimming: 5 bases from V, 5 bases from J; junction bases outside gene matches: 2. Its CDR3 holds 12 amino acids, cysteine through phenylalanine. Only CDR3 DNA is held: 36 bases, read in frame from base 1. The germline V gene gives CDR1 as SGHVS and CDR2 as FQNEAQ. Libraries were prepared through the immunoSEQ multiplex PCR assay. Entries here come from immuneACCESS through TCRdb and include only in-frame sequences with V and J called. Some clones fail to appear in such tables; in the studies checked, an unresolved V gene covers under half of the shortfall, and the cause of the remainder is unknown. The sample records tens of thousands of clones, around 95% of which are singletons. The ten largest make up roughly 0.35% of the sample. A word on this clone: Its recognized antigen is unknown. Base qualities are not at hand, and no much larger clone is one base apart.

This TCR came from a human donor in good health. Input material: T cells isolated from PBMCs. The chain is encoded by TRBV7-8 joined to TRBJ2-5, with 7 bases aligning to TRBD2. Here the CDR3 is given as CASSETSETQYF. In nucleotide form, the sequence is TGTGCCAGCAGCGAGACTAGCGAGACCCAGTACTTC. This CDR3, with the reference TRBV7-8 and TRBJ2-5 proteins standing in past its ends, gives the full variable domain GAGVSQSPRYKVAKRGQDVALRCDPISGHVSLFWYQQALGQGPEFLTYFQNEAQLDKSGLPSDRFFAERPEGSVSTLKIQRTQQEDSAVYLCASSETSETQYFGPGTRLLVL.